These 29 T cell receptor beta chains originate from one sample sequenced in a study of cytomegalovirus exposure and HLA in healthy donors. Researchers ran the PCR with 60 Vbeta and 13 Jbeta primers. Sequencing used immunoSEQ multiplex PCR; TCRdb keeps in-frame clones, though not all of them. The sample consists of 150,000 to 200,000 clones, less than 90% of them appearing once. Sequencing used PBMCs. The receptors shown here come from a man in his fifties in good health and CMV-seropositive.

This chain connects TRBV6-5 to TRBJ1-4, with D perhaps TRBD1 (6 bases). The CDR3 has 14 residues. Between the trimmed V and J ends, which lost 6 bases and 8 bases, there was a span of 16 bases. Germline assignment: CDR1 MNHEY and CDR2 SVGAGI. In DNA form, the CDR3 reads TGTGCCAGCAGCCTCGTCACAGGGTACGAAAAACTGTTTTTT. The encoded protein is CASSLVTGYEKLFF.

V usage is TRBV5-1 and J usage is TRBJ1-5; D is unresolved. The germline CDR1 and CDR2 sequences are SGHRS and YFSETQ. CDR3 length equals 15 residues. Trimming took 5 bases from V and 4 from J, leaving 16 bases between them. CDR3 residues: CASRFRPGGNQPQHF. As DNA, the CDR3 is TGCGCCAGCAGATTCCGGCCCGGAGGGAATCAGCCCCAGCATTTT.

This sequence joins TRBV7-9 and TRBJ1-2; TRBD1 matches at 9 bases. Germline V gene data show CDR1 as SEHNR and CDR2 as FQNEAQ (reference sequence). The V and J ends lost 3 bases and 7 bases, in that order; junction bases with no gene match: 6. The CDR3 spans 14 residues. CDR3 sequence: CASSLGQGSPGYTF. The CDR3 DNA reads as TGTGCCAGCAGCTTGGGACAGGGCAGTCCTGGCTACACCTTC.

The chain employs TRBV27 and TRBJ1-4; possibly TRBD1 for D (5 bases). Germline V CDR1 and CDR2: MNHEY, SMNVEV (reference sequence). CDR3 length equals 14 residues. Trimming shortened V by 6 bases and J by 8 bases, and 16 bases separated the two germline ends. The CDR3: CASSPVGTGEKLFF. As DNA, the CDR3 is TGTGCCAGCAGCCCGGTAGGGACTGGGGAAAAACTGTTTTTT.

The chain has TRBV4-3 and TRBJ1-6, with D possibly TRBD1 on 5 matching bases. Germline CDR1 and CDR2: LGHNA and YSLEER. The CDR3 sequence is 17 residues long. Trimming took off 0 bases at V and 1 base at J, with 10 bases between the two ends. CDR3 DNA: TGCGCCAGCAGCCAAGATTTAGCAGGGTCCTATAATTCACCCCTCCACTTT. Translated, it gives CASSQDLAGSYNSPLHF.

A few counts support this clone. The chain carries TRBV9 and TRBJ2-2; 8 bases map to TRBD2. CDR3 length: 17 residues. The V segment lost 2 bases and the J segment 2 bases; nucleotides outside the gene matches: 8. Germline V gene sequence: CDR1 SGDLS, CDR2 YYNGEE. The CDR3, as DNA: TGTGCCAGCAGCGTCAACATAGCGGGGACAAACACCGGGGAGCTGTTTTTT. Amino acid sequence: CASSVNIAGTNTGELFF.

V gene TRBV7-3 combines with J gene TRBJ2-1, with TRBD2 matching 7 bases. J gave up 1 base and V 5 bases, and 5 bases lay outside the gene matches. Germline loops: CDR1 SGHTA, CDR2 FQGTGA. This CDR3 contains 15 residues. The CDR3 loop is CASSVPGLSYNEQFF. CDR3 coding DNA: TGTGCCAGCAGCGTTCCGGGACTATCCTACAATGAGCAGTTCTTC.

The J gene is TRBJ2-7, the V gene TRBV7-9; 8 bases fit TRBD2. Trimming cost V 5 bases and J 2 bases; bases outside gene matches: 2. The length of the CDR3 is 13 residues. CDR1 is SEHNR, CDR2 FQNEAQ, per germline (reference sequence). DNA for the CDR3: TGTGCCAGCAGCCCGCGGGGGGCCTACGAGCAGTACTTC. Amino acid sequence: CASSPRGAYEQYF.

V and J are TRBV18 and TRBJ1-1; D perhaps matches TRBD1 (6 bases). CDR1 is KGHSH, CDR2 LQKENI, per germline. The germline V and J ends were trimmed by 3 bases and 1 base, with 12 bases remaining between them. The CDR3 sequence is 15 residues long. CDR3 bases: TGTGCCAGCTCACCGGAGTTGGGGGCGAACACTGAAGCTTTCTTT. Its protein product is CASSPELGANTEAFF.

This chain joins TRBV7-6 and TRBJ1-5, with 9 bases lining up with TRBD1. The CDR3 spans 15 residues. The junction had 5 bases not matched to a gene; V was cut back by 5 bases and J by 3 bases. CDR1 is SGHVS and CDR2 is FNYEAQ in the germline V gene. CDR3 region: CASSVGTGPNQPQHF. DNA of the CDR3: TGTGCCAGCAGCGTAGGGACAGGGCCCAATCAGCCCCAGCATTTT.

V gene TRBV10-3 combines with J gene TRBJ1-2; weak D call: TRBD1 (5 bases). Germline V gene lookup returns CDR1 ENHRY and CDR2 SYGVKD. This CDR3 has 12 amino acids. V was clipped by 9 bases and J by 7 bases, with 15 bases between them. In DNA, the CDR3 is TGTGCCATTCCTCACAGGACCCTTGGCTACACCTTC. Its protein is CAIPHRTLGYTF.

The CDR3 here is CASSVVGDSTVTQYF. In DNA form, the CDR3 reads TGTGCCAGCAGCGTAGTAGGCGACAGCACAGTGACCCAGTACTTC. This chain uses TRBV9 with TRBJ2-5, with D possibly matching TRBD1 (5 bases). The CDR3 has 15 amino acids. In germline, CDR1 is SGDLS, CDR2 YYNGEE. V lost 0 bases and J lost 7, with 16 bases in between.

The chain joins TRBV21-1 to TRBJ2-5; the table gives TRBD1 as D, unverified against the DNA. TRBV21-1 has pseudogene status. The CDR3 consists of 19 residues. In nucleotides, the CDR3 is TGTGCCAGCAGCAACTGGAGGGGACAGGGGCTTGTTAGTTCGGAGACCCAGTACTTC. This encodes CASSNWRGQGLVSSETQYF.

This CDR3 is CASSIFRPHGFNEQFF. Written as DNA, the CDR3 is TGTGCCAGTAGTATTTTTCGACCCCACGGGTTTAATGAGCAGTTCTTC. The chain couples TRBV19 to TRBJ2-1; D unresolved. V gave up 3 bases and J gave up 7 bases, with 19 bases separating them. The germline gives CDR1 LNHDA, CDR2 SQIVND (reference sequence). This CDR3 region has 16 residues.

This chain links TRBV27 with TRBJ2-1; perhaps TRBD1 as D (5 bases). V lost 1 base, J lost 0 bases, and 28 bases lay in between. Germline-derived CDR1 and CDR2 are MNHEY and SMNVEV (reference sequence). The length of the CDR3 is 22 residues. The CDR3 here is CASSLFFSDVPIRQSSYNEQFF. The CDR3 nucleotides are TGTGCCAGCAGTTTATTTTTTTCGGATGTGCCAATTCGACAGAGCTCCTACAATGAGCAGTTCTTC.

This chain's CDR3 is CASSPRTNQGGGDEQYF. In DNA form, the CDR3 reads TGTGCCAGCAGCCCCCGAACGAACCAGGGGGGAGGTGACGAGCAGTACTTC. V is TRBV7-2 and J is TRBJ2-7; D perhaps matches TRBD1 (7 bases). CDR1 and CDR2 (germline): SGHTA, FQGNSA. The V end lost 5 bases, the J end lost 5 bases, and 25 bases lay between the germline ends. This CDR3 is 17 amino acids long.

Points on this clone: The sample carries other DNA sequences with the same CDR3. The V gene is TRBV10-3, the J gene TRBJ2-1, with 10 bases identical to TRBD2. Germline CDR1 reads ENHRY; CDR2 reads SYGVKD. CDR3 size: 16 residues. Trimming removed 10 bases from V and 8 bases from J; junction bases left unmatched: 17. CDR3 sequence: CATRLRVPSGSDEQFF. The CDR3 DNA follows: TGTGCCACCAGGCTTAGAGTTCCTAGCGGGAGTGATGAGCAGTTCTTC.

This clone has only one observation. The chain couples TRBV7-2 to TRBJ2-5; 16 bases are shared with TRBD2. Germline loops: CDR1 SGHTA, CDR2 FQGNSA. The V gene end was trimmed by 5 bases and the J gene end by 4 bases; junction bases not matched to a gene: 7. The CDR3 consists of 17 residues. The CDR3 DNA reads TGTGCCAGCAGCCGATGGGGACTAGCGGGGGGGCCAGAGACCCAGTACTTC. Translation gives CASSRWGLAGGPETQYF.

In its sample, this clone was seen once. The rearrangement uses TRBV14 and TRBJ2-5, with TRBD1 identical over 10 bases. The end of the DNA fits TRBJ2-7 better, so the J call may be wrong. Per germline, CDR1 SGHDN and CDR2 FVKESK. The CDR3 sequence is 13 residues long. CDR3 nucleotides: TGTGCCAGCCGCCGGACAGGGGGAGGCGAGCAGTACTTC. As protein: CASRRTGGGEQYF.

The genes are TRBV28 and TRBJ2-3; 10 bases fit TRBD1. In germline, CDR1 is MDHEN, CDR2 SYDVKM. The CDR3 runs to 17 residues. The J segment lost 4 bases and the V segment lost 6 bases, leaving 13 bases of the junction unmatched. CDR3 coding DNA: TGTGCCAGCAGGATACAGGGGGACAGGGGCCGGGCAGATACGCAGTATTTT. Protein: CASRIQGDRGRADTQYF. Complete variable domain (other parts from reference TRBV28 and TRBJ2-3): DVKVTQSSRYLVKRTGEKVFLECVQDMDHENMFWYRQDPGLGLRLIYFSYDVKMKEKGDIPEGYSVSREKKERFSLILESASTNQTSMYLCASRIQGDRGRADTQYFGPGTRLTVL.

This clone was counted a single time. The rearrangement uses TRBV7-9 and TRBJ2-1; the D gene is possibly TRBD2 (5 bases). Trimming took off 4 bases at V and 2 bases at J, with 15 bases between the two ends. The germline CDR1 and CDR2 sequences are SEHNR and FQNEAQ (reference sequence). This CDR3 is 16 amino acids long. The CDR3 loop reads CASSSPSSGAYNEQFF. The DNA of the CDR3 is TGTGCCAGCAGCTCCCCTAGCTCTGGTGCCTACAATGAGCAGTTCTTC.

The chain is built from TRBV7-9 and TRBJ1-1; weak D call: TRBD1 (6 bases). Looked up from germline, CDR1 is SEHNR and CDR2 is FQNEAQ (reference sequence). V shed 5 bases and J shed 11 bases, with 15 bases lying between them. CDR3 length equals 12 residues. The CDR3 protein is CASSKQGFLAFF. CDR3 DNA sequence: TGTGCCAGCAGCAAACAGGGTTTTTTGGCTTTCTTT.

V is TRBV1 and J is TRBJ1-1; whether TRBD1, the table's D call, matches the DNA was not checked. TRBV1 is an annotated pseudogene. CDR3 length: 16 residues. CDR3 sequence reads: CTSSRGTGDSSTEAFF. CDR3 nucleotide sequence: TGCACCAGCAGCCGGGGAACAGGGGACTCTTCCACTGAAGCTTTCTTT.

This clone was seen more than once but under ten times. The CDR3 coding sequence is TGCGCCAGCAGCTTCCAGGGTTCGGAGACCCAGTACTTC. Residues: CASSFQGSETQYF. The J gene is TRBJ2-5, the V gene TRBV5-1; D might be TRBD1 (5 bases). In germline, CDR1 is SGHRS, CDR2 YFSETQ. V was shortened by 2 bases and J by 5 bases, with 10 bases between the two germline ends. The CDR3 contains 13 residues.

The chain combines TRBV6-5 with TRBJ2-3; no clear D gene. Trimming cost V 0 bases and J 6 bases, with 10 bases left between them. The CDR3 extends over 14 amino acids. Germline V lookup: CDR1 MNHEY, CDR2 SVGAGI. The CDR3 nucleotides are TGTGCCAGCAGTTACTCACGGTCGTTGGATACGCAGTATTTT. It yields the protein CASSYSRSLDTQYF.

In nucleotides, the CDR3 is TGTGCCAGCAGGGGGGGAAGTGGGAACACTGAAGCTTTCTTT. It yields the protein CASRGGSGNTEAFF. V and J are TRBV9 and TRBJ1-1, with D perhaps TRBD1 (5 bases). The CDR3 spans 14 residues. Per germline, CDR1 SGDLS and CDR2 YYNGEE. V was shortened by 5 bases and J by 1 base, with 12 bases between the two germline ends.

The chain employs TRBV4-1 and TRBJ2-7; 8 nucleotides match TRBD1. The junction had 5 bases not matched to a gene; V was cut back by 5 bases and J by 5 bases. The germline V gene encodes CDR1 MGHRA and CDR2 YSYEKL. The CDR3 is 13 amino acids. CDR3 loop: CASSRDRKDEQYF. The DNA for the CDR3 is TGCGCCAGCAGCAGGGACAGGAAGGACGAGCAGTACTTC.

The rearrangement uses TRBV4-1 and TRBJ1-5; 7 positions agree with TRBD1. Germline CDR1 MGHRA, CDR2 YSYEKL. Trimming removed 0 bases from V and 0 bases from J; junction bases left unmatched: 8. The CDR3 is made up of 18 amino acids. The CDR3 loop reads CASSQEEQGQNSNQPQHF. CDR3 sequence (DNA): TGCGCCAGCAGCCAAGAGGAACAGGGACAGAATAGCAATCAGCCCCAGCATTTT.

The chain is built from TRBV5-1 and TRBJ2-2; 7 positions agree with TRBD1. Germline V gene data show CDR1 as SGHRS and CDR2 as YFSETQ. CDR3 length equals 15 residues. Trimming at V came to 2 bases and at J to 3 bases, leaving 4 bases not matched to a gene. CDR3 sequence reads: CASSFGDRDTGELFF. The CDR3 region has the DNA TGCGCCAGCAGCTTTGGAGACAGGGACACCGGGGAGCTGTTTTTT.